The rows below give T cell receptor beta chains drawn from one sample of a study of cytomegalovirus exposure and HLA in healthy donors. Clones were read by immunoSEQ multiplex PCR, and TCRdb kept only the in-frame ones, dropping some. The sample has over 150,000 clones; around 80% are singletons. Sample: PBMCs. These receptors originate from a woman between 50 and 59 years old in good health and CMV-seropositive. The CDR3 runs from the conserved cysteine through the conserved F or W. D genes are given only for firm matches. Where a row states a size, it is once, few, many or the class of an expanded clone; other rows omit it.

j_gene: TRBJ1-4
abundance: .
v_gene: TRBV20-1
d_gene: .
CDR3aa: CSALLDEKLFF
CDR3nt: TGCAGTGCACTCCTGGATGAAAAACTGTTTTTT

j_gene: TRBJ2-2
abundance: once
v_gene: TRBV4-1
d_gene: .
CDR3aa: CASSQEVQGKYDGELFF
CDR3nt: TGCGCCAGCAGCCAAGAGGTTCAGGGAAAGTATGACGGGGAGCTGTTTTTT

j_gene: TRBJ1-2
abundance: .
v_gene: TRBV28
d_gene: TRBD1
CDR3aa: CASSYAPPQGAYGYTF
CDR3nt: TGTGCCAGCAGTTACGCGCCGCCACAGGGGGCCTATGGCTACACCTTC

j_gene: TRBJ1-2
abundance: .
v_gene: TRBV7-9
d_gene: .
CDR3aa: CASGHLGGTPYGYTF
CDR3nt: TGTGCCAGCGGCCATTTGGGAGGGACACCCTATGGCTACACCTTC

j_gene: TRBJ1-1
abundance: .
v_gene: TRBV18
d_gene: .
CDR3aa: CASSRGTGQITEAFF
CDR3nt: TGTGCCAGCTCACGGGGAACAGGGCAGATCACTGAAGCTTTCTTT

j_gene: TRBJ2-6
abundance: .
v_gene: TRBV6-4
d_gene: .
CDR3aa: CASSAVSGANVLTF
CDR3nt: TGTGCCAGCAGTGCCGTTTCTGGGGCCAACGTCCTGACTTTC

j_gene: TRBJ2-1
abundance: .
v_gene: TRBV2
d_gene: .
CDR3aa: CASKPWGLNNEQFF
CDR3nt: TGTGCCAGCAAACCGTGGGGGCTGAACAATGAGCAGTTCTTC

j_gene: TRBJ1-2
abundance: few
v_gene: TRBV4-3
d_gene: TRBD1
CDR3aa: CASSRGTGANYGYTF
CDR3nt: TGCGCCAGCAGCCGAGGGACAGGGGCTAACTATGGCTACACCTTC

j_gene: TRBJ2-1
abundance: .
v_gene: TRBV27
d_gene: .
CDR3aa: CASSFVRAKMNEQFF
CDR3nt: TGTGCCAGCAGTTTCGTGAGGGCCAAGATGAATGAGCAGTTCTTC

j_gene: TRBJ1-3
abundance: .
v_gene: TRBV7-9
d_gene: .
CDR3aa: CSSSLTGGSGNTIYF
CDR3nt: TGTTCCAGCAGCTTAACGGGGGGTTCAGGAAACACCATATATTTT

j_gene: TRBJ2-7
abundance: .
v_gene: TRBV7-9
d_gene: TRBD1
CDR3aa: CASSLWTDRSYEQYF
CDR3nt: TGTGCCAGCAGTTTATGGACGGACAGGTCCTACGAGCAGTACTTC

j_gene: TRBJ2-5
abundance: .
v_gene: TRBV11-2
d_gene: .
CDR3aa: CASSLQGAAGTQYF
CDR3nt: TGTGCCAGCAGCCTACAGGGTGCCGCCGGGACCCAGTACTTC

j_gene: TRBJ2-7
abundance: few
v_gene: TRBV29-1
d_gene: .
CDR3aa: CSVTGSQGEQYF
CDR3nt: TGCAGCGTTACCGGAAGCCAGGGCGAGCAGTACTTC

j_gene: TRBJ2-3
abundance: .
v_gene: TRBV28
d_gene: .
CDR3aa: CASSGLGTDTQYF
CDR3nt: TGTGCCAGCTCAGGGTTAGGCACAGATACGCAGTATTTT

j_gene: TRBJ1-1
abundance: .
v_gene: TRBV4-2
d_gene: .
CDR3aa: CASSQVREGAEAFF
CDR3nt: TGTGCCAGCAGCCAAGTTAGGGAGGGGGCTGAAGCTTTCTTT

j_gene: TRBJ2-2
abundance: .
v_gene: TRBV11-3
d_gene: TRBD1
CDR3aa: CASSLERTGANTGELFF
CDR3nt: TGTGCCAGCAGCTTAGAAAGGACAGGGGCGAACACCGGGGAGCTGTTTTTT

j_gene: TRBJ1-1
abundance: .
v_gene: TRBV28
d_gene: .
CDR3aa: CASLGANTEAFF
CDR3nt: TGTGCCAGCCTAGGCGCGAACACTGAAGCTTTCTTT

j_gene: TRBJ2-7
abundance: once
v_gene: TRBV4-2
d_gene: .
CDR3aa: CASSRQGEGGEQYF
CDR3nt: TGTGCCAGCAGCCGGCAGGGTGAAGGTGGGGAGCAGTACTTC

j_gene: TRBJ1-3
abundance: once
v_gene: TRBV21-1
d_gene: .
CDR3aa: CASSQGGRSGNTIYF
CDR3nt: TGTGCCAGCAGCCAAGGGGGGCGCTCTGGAAACACCATATATTTT

j_gene: TRBJ2-3
abundance: .
v_gene: TRBV19
d_gene: TRBD2
CDR3aa: CATLAGASYTQYF
CDR3nt: TGTGCCACCCTAGCGGGAGCCTCCTATACGCAGTATTTT

j_gene: TRBJ1-4
abundance: .
v_gene: TRBV23-1
d_gene: .
CDR3aa: CASSQSRTGGDNEKLFF
CDR3nt: TGCGCCAGCAGTCAATCCAGGACCGGGGGGGATAACGAAAAACTGTTTTTT

j_gene: TRBJ2-7
abundance: .
v_gene: TRBV19
d_gene: TRBD1
CDR3aa: CASSPGQGDEQYF
CDR3nt: TGTGCCAGTAGTCCGGGACAGGGGGACGAGCAGTACTTC

j_gene: TRBJ1-5
abundance: .
v_gene: TRBV2
d_gene: TRBD1
CDR3aa: CASRRDSNQPQHF
CDR3nt: TGTGCCAGCAGGCGGGACAGTAATCAGCCCCAGCATTTT

j_gene: TRBJ2-7
abundance: .
v_gene: TRBV28
d_gene: .
CDR3aa: CASSLGAIPYEQYF
CDR3nt: TGTGCCAGCAGTTTGGGGGCTATCCCCTACGAGCAGTACTTC

j_gene: TRBJ2-2
abundance: .
v_gene: TRBV9
d_gene: TRBD2
CDR3aa: CASSATSGGTGELFF
CDR3nt: TGTGCCAGCAGCGCGACTAGCGGGGGAACCGGGGAGCTGTTTTTT

j_gene: TRBJ2-5
abundance: .
v_gene: TRBV23-1
d_gene: .
CDR3aa: CARTPVPQREETQYF
CDR3nt: TGCGCCAGGACTCCGGTACCGCAGAGGGAAGAGACCCAGTACTTC